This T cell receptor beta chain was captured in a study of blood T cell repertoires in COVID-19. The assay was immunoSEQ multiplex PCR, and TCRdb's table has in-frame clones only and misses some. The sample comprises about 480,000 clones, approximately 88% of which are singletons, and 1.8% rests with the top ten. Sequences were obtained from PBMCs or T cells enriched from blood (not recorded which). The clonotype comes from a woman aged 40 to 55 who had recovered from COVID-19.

The CDR3 DNA reads TGTGCTAGTGGTTTGGTCGGAGAGACCCAGTACTTC. Amino acids: CASGLVGETQYF. The chain joins TRBV12-5 to TRBJ2-5, with D unclear. Deletions cut 0 bases from V and 4 bases from J, with 3 bases between. CDR1 is LGHNT and CDR2 is FRNRAP in the germline V gene. The CDR3 consists of 12 residues.